This section outlines one T cell receptor beta chain sequence together with its context. The target antigen is unknown. Germline V gene data show CDR1 as SEHNR and CDR2 as FQNEAQ (reference sequence). CDR3 size: 16 residues. V gave up 3 bases and J gave up 2 bases, with 16 bases separating them. 13 Jbeta primers and 60 Vbeta primers were used for the PCR. Using immunoSEQ multiplex PCR, the repertoire was profiled, and TCRdb retains in-frame clones only, with some absent. Reported are some 62,000 clones; the ten largest clones contain approximately 5%. These data are taken from a study of cytomegalovirus exposure and HLA in healthy donors. Overall study results and limits: Presence/absence results assume similar sequencing depth per donor, which may not hold.

The chain employs TRBV7-9 and TRBJ1-2; D is undetermined. The source is a man aged 25-40 years in good health and CMV-seropositive. Sequenced sample: PBMCs. The CDR3 DNA is TGTGCCAGCAGCTTTTCTGAGGGTCTCGGGAACTATGGCTACACCTTC. It specifies CASSFSEGLGNYGYTF.